What follows describes a single T cell receptor beta chain. Which antigen it targets is not known. No much larger clone exists at a distance of one base, and base qualities are not known. The library was produced with the immunoSEQ multiplex PCR assay. For the multiplex PCR, a mixture combining 60 forward primers for TCR Vbeta segments and 13 reverse primers for TCR Jbeta segments was used. Amplification of the CDR3 region of rearranged TCR beta genes was performed with a multiplex PCR assay on genomic DNA. The amplified TCR beta libraries were sequenced on the Illumina HiSeq System as 87-base-pair reads. The original pipeline was this. In a later analysis, around 80 million unique TCR beta chains were counted across the 650 to 700 repertoires, and approximately 9.9 million of these chains were shared by at least two donors. To remove PCR and sequencing errors, raw reads were error-corrected and collapsed into unique sequences using a nearest-neighbor algorithm that merged closely related sequences. V, D and J gene segments were assigned by aligning CDR3 sequences to IMGT reference sequences. For a sequence to be retained, at least a six-nucleotide match to both a V gene segment and a J gene segment was required. A rearrangement counted as productive if the CDR3 had no stop codons and remained in frame with V and J, and every other rearrangement counted as non-productive. Following IMGT convention, CDR3 was defined as the stretch from the second conserved V-encoded cysteine to the conserved J-encoded phenylalanine. In an earlier analysis of more than 550 of the donors, sequences lacking an unambiguous match to a single V gene segment were excluded. An earlier analysis of about 600 of the donors called V segments functional above 56.7% productive rearrangements and segregating when the between-donor standard deviation exceeded 5%. To diagnose cytomegalovirus status from the catalog of TCR beta chain sequences, a statistical classification framework was built. V and J gene assignment, in a later analysis, came from comparing TCR nucleotide sequences with IMGT/GENE-DB human TR gene sequences. Using the TCRdist pipeline, a later analysis assigned CDR3 sequences along with most-parsimonious VDJ recombination scenarios. In a later analysis, every TCR beta chain was defined by the combination of its CDR3 amino acid sequence and its V-gene family, and reads without a unique V-gene family were dropped. A later analysis removed 500 to 650 highly shared, low-generation-probability nucleotide sequences to deal with suspected cross-contamination and a sequencing artifact. In a later analysis, a clonal expansion index was calculated for each public chain from normalized within-repertoire ranks of inferred template counts. A later analysis computed generation probabilities with a VDJ recombination model fitted to out-of-frame rearrangements, and checked the results against IGoR. In a later analysis, TCR-TCR, TCR-HLA and TCR-CMV co-occurrence was scored with hypergeometric tests, and a repertoire-size bias correction was applied to TCR pairs. In a later analysis, false discovery rates were estimated by permuting HLA or CMV assignments 20 times. In a later analysis, co-occurring TCRs were grouped with DBSCAN, and TCRdist sequence similarity was added when clustering was performed within HLA-allele-positive subsets. For co-occurrence clustering, repertoires with fewer than 30,000 or more than 120,000 public chains were excluded, along with five or six repertoires with anomalous nucleotide sharing. TCRdb retrieved this table from immuneACCESS and kept in-frame rearrangements only. Not all clones are present; in checked studies, unresolved V genes account for under half, and no reason is known for the remainder. That table furnishes V, J and clone size, whereas the DNA furnished D and trimming. The sample contains some 180,000 clones, 87% of them found a single time. Of the sample, about 1% is held by the ten largest clones.

The data stem from a study of cytomegalovirus exposure and HLA in healthy donors (TCRdb year 2017). Background for the entire study: An earlier analysis of roughly 630 of the donors reported roughly 300 Gb of sequence data and approximately 110 million unique TCR beta sequences from about 179 million T cells. About 280 gigabases of sequencing data and 80 million or so unique TCR sequences were included in an early release covering roughly 600 HLA-typed donors. Among the approximately 430 genotyped donors, approximately 76% belonged to the genetic ancestry cluster associated with self-reported Caucasian donors. The study aimed to test whether signatures of past pathogen exposure could be identified by cataloging public T cell receptors. The study used immunosequencing to profile the T cell repertoires of approximately 630 subjects and linked those repertoires to cytomegalovirus serostatus. A separate validation cohort of roughly 130 different subjects was used in addition to the roughly 620-subject first cohort. The study combined high-throughput TCR immunosequencing, statistical association of individual TCRs with disease status, and machine learning to predict cytomegalovirus infection status. A later analysis re-examined previously published TCR beta repertoires from about 670 donors and added high-resolution HLA genotyping to investigate patterns of TCR occurrence. Rather than drawing on any new phenotypic data, the later analysis identified candidate immune exposures from TCR beta sequences and the way those sequences occurred across donors. In an earlier analysis of 587 of the donors, high-throughput TCR beta sequencing was used to judge whether each TCR beta V gene segment behaved as functional or pseudogenic. Donor age, sex, ethnicity and CMV serostatus were compiled together with the repertoire data. In a later genetic analysis, genome-wide SNP genotypes for about three fifths of the roughly 670 donors were used, and that subset was treated as a discovery cohort. Every discovery cohort repertoire had been produced on one sequencing platform. Both class I and class II loci were covered by HLA typing, at four-digit resolution. The number of donors typed differed by locus, with about 629-630 for A, B, C, DRB1 and DQB1, roughly 520 for DQA1, 600 to 610 for DPA1, and about 450 for DPB1. Five DR-DQ haplotypes were handled as single units for association and clustering because linkage in the cohort was strong. Among roughly 400 genotyped donors of the cohort, an average of around 250,000 unique TCR beta nucleotide sequences was sequenced per donor, of which 15% to 20% were non-productive. Results the study describes overall, beyond this receptor: V-gene and J-gene trimming of TCR beta chains was associated with a missense DCLRE1C variant in a later genetic analysis, and the association was replicated in an independent cohort. A further reported finding was that TCR beta sequences accurately predicted the HLA-A and HLA-B alleles for most subjects in the first cohort. Correlated functional status among segregating V segments might reflect linkage disequilibrium, but an unknown experimental factor could not be ruled out. The classifier was reported to diagnose cytomegalovirus status with high specificity and sensitivity in both the original and validation cohorts. The study gave a list of 150 to 200 TCR beta chains associated with cytomegalovirus. A few of the identified cytomegalovirus-associated TCR beta chains were confirmed in vitro to be specific for cytomegalovirus antigens. In a later analysis, TCR association rates were found to vary across HLA loci, with the most associated TCRs seen for DRB1 alleles and the fewest for HLA-C alleles. The only immune exposure information available for the cohort was CMV serostatus. Some IMGT-functional V segments, including TRBV6-2 and TRBV6-3, could not be distinguished by the 87-base-pair reads and were therefore excluded. A cluster of highly shared sequence variants was judged likely to represent a technical artifact of the sequencing pipeline. Most TCR sequences were observed very rarely across donors, whereas some public TCRs were present in many individuals. A later genetic analysis reported fewer N-insertions in productive TCRs among donors in an Asian-associated ancestry cluster than the roughly 650-donor mean. Because HLA typing was unavailable for some donors at each locus, only the typed subset was used in association tests. According to the authors, the approach could potentially be generalized to other disease states and immunological phenotypes. A later analysis found that most CMV-associated TCR beta chains appeared HLA-restricted, with HLA associations seemingly driven largely by CMV exposure. In a later analysis, several top co-occurrence clusters were reported to appear linked to parvovirus B19, influenza, CMV and Epstein-Barr virus. When HLA alleles, especially DR and DQ, strongly co-occurred, TCR associations were difficult to assign to individual alleles. Because counts were too low, around 17 rarely observed V segments, including chromosome 9 orphons, were left out of the earlier analysis of several hundred of the donors. In an earlier analysis of about 600 of the donors, most TCR beta V segments appeared in productive rearrangements about 87% or about 30% of the time, broadly matching IMGT annotations. In a later analysis, HLA-associated TCR beta chains were found to be more clonally expanded and to have lower generation probabilities than equally common non-associated chains. The cohort was sequenced for TCR beta chains only, and without alpha or paired-chain data the features that could be detected were limited. At a false discovery rate of 0.05, a later analysis linked about 16,000 TCR beta sequences to specific HLA alleles. Sequencing depth was assumed to be roughly uniform across donors in the presence/absence analyses, though that assumption may not hold.

The cohort consisted of hundreds of healthy bone marrow donors. Cohort members were all nominally healthy when sampled, although unrecorded immune exposures were likely present. The donor was CMV seronegative and was included in the group of several hundred seronegative cohort members. A peripheral blood sample was provided by each donor, and peripheral blood mononuclear cells were used for TCR beta sequencing. The Qiagen DNeasy Blood Extraction Kit was used to extract genomic DNA from the blood cell samples. Taken from the germline V gene, the CDR1 and CDR2 loops are SGHRS and YFSETQ. The CDR3 sequence holds 17 residues, the cysteine and phenylalanine included. Only CDR3 DNA remains: 51 bases, in frame from the first base. V is clipped by 0 bases and J by 0 bases, and the sequence between their germline boundaries is 14 bases long.

The source of this sequence is a boy aged 2 to 10 in good health and CMV-seronegative. In this chain, TRBV5-1 is recombined with TRBJ2-3, with the D segment identity uncertain. What was sequenced was PBMCs. The encoded CDR3 is CASSLARSVPSTDTQYF. The DNA sequence is as follows: TGCGCCAGCAGCTTGGCGAGGAGCGTTCCTAGCACAGATACGCAGTATTTT.